The rows below give T cell receptor beta chains drawn from one sample of a study of blood T cell repertoires in COVID-19. The data were produced by immunoSEQ multiplex PCR, yet TCRdb's version contains in-frame clones alone and is incomplete. The sample comprises 45,000 to 65,000 clones, over 90% of which are singletons, and about 4.2% rests with the top ten. The sequenced sample was peripheral blood. Receptors were obtained from a man aged 50 or older with acute or convalescent COVID-19. The CDR3 runs from the conserved cysteine through the conserved F or W. D genes are given only for firm matches. Only some rows state a clone size, as once, few, many or a class for expanded clones.

D gene,J gene,clone size,V gene,CDR3 protein,CDR3 DNA
NA,TRBJ2-3,once,TRBV14,CASSPLGNGDYTQYF,TGTGCCAGCAGCCCACTCGGGAATGGAGATTATACGCAGTATTTT
NA,TRBJ1-6,NA,TRBV19,CASWGGNSYNSPLHF,TGTGCCTCTTGGGGCGGAAACTCCTATAATTCACCCCTCCACTTT
TRBD2,TRBJ2-1,NA,TRBV4-1,CASAREDPYNEQFF,TGCGCCAGCGCGCGGGAGGACCCCTACAATGAGCAGTTCTTC
TRBD2,TRBJ2-5,NA,TRBV4-1,CASSRNSGRIGETQYF,TGCGCCAGCAGCCGAAATAGCGGGAGGATAGGAGAGACCCAGTACTTC
NA,TRBJ2-7,NA,TRBV9,CASSVATGSAYEQYF,TGTGCCAGCAGCGTAGCTACGGGGTCCGCCTACGAGCAGTACTTC
NA,TRBJ2-3,NA,TRBV30,CAWSDSWKQYF,TGTGCCTGGAGCGACTCTTGGAAGCAGTATTTT
NA,TRBJ1-1,NA,TRBV5-1,CASSLGAGIVNTEAFF,TGCGCCAGCAGCTTGGGGGCAGGGATTGTGAACACTGAAGCTTTCTTT
NA,TRBJ2-1,once,TRBV19,CASSILGRDEQFF,TGTGCCAGTAGTATCCTCGGGCGGGATGAGCAGTTCTTC
TRBD1,TRBJ1-2,NA,TRBV19,CASRTGGLGYGYTF,TGTGCCAGTCGGACAGGGGGATTGGGGTATGGCTACACCTTC
TRBD2,TRBJ2-5,NA,TRBV18,CASSYTRSGGLGETQYF,TGTGCCAGTTCCTATACGAGATCGGGAGGTTTGGGAGAGACCCAGTACTTC
TRBD2,TRBJ2-7,NA,TRBV6-5,CASSTGTSGSQQYF,TGTGCCAGCAGTACCGGGACTAGCGGGAGTCAGCAGTACTTC
TRBD1,TRBJ1-1,NA,TRBV6-5,CASSYGRGRLRTEAFF,TGTGCCAGCAGTTACGGCAGGGGGCGTCTGAGGACTGAAGCTTTCTTT
NA,TRBJ2-7,NA,TRBV6-5,CATEDVQGEQYF,TGTGCCACTGAGGACGTCCAGGGGGAGCAGTACTTC
TRBD2,TRBJ2-1,NA,TRBV28,CASRSRPLAGVSSYNEQFF,TGTGCCAGCAGATCCCGCCCCCTAGCGGGCGTTAGCTCCTACAATGAGCAGTTCTTC
NA,TRBJ2-7,once,TRBV19,CASSFSRGYEQYF,TGTGCCAGTAGTTTCTCCAGGGGCTACGAGCAGTACTTC
TRBD1,TRBJ2-7,NA,TRBV5-5,CASSLAVGGRGVYEQYF,TGTGCCAGCAGCTTGGCCGTAGGGGGCCGAGGAGTATACGAGCAGTACTTC
TRBD2,TRBJ2-1,NA,TRBV7-7,CASSLGTSGSNEQFF,TGTGCCAGCAGCTTAGGGACTAGCGGGAGTAATGAGCAGTTCTTC
NA,TRBJ2-2,NA,TRBV30,CAWSVLGGGELFF,TGTGCCTGGAGTGTACTCGGGGGCGGGGAGCTGTTTTTT